Here is one T cell receptor beta chain with its context. The assay was immunoSEQ multiplex PCR, and TCRdb's table has in-frame clones only and misses some. The data show roughly 260,000 clones, 87% seen once. Germline V gene data show CDR1 as MDHEN and CDR2 as SYDVKM. V was clipped by 3 bases and J by 4 bases, with 16 bases between them. CDR3 length equals 16 residues. This sample is part of a study of blood T cell repertoires in COVID-19. Study details: Sites across the United States, Italy and Spain contributed samples from acute and convalescent COVID-19.

Recruits, aged roughly 18 to 89 years, lived in 20 to 30 US areas. The sequence came from a woman between 25 and 40 years old with acute COVID-19. This chain connects TRBV28 to TRBJ2-1; weak D call: TRBD2 (6 bases). Sequencing was carried out using PBMCs or T cells enriched from blood (not recorded which). CDR3 sequence: CASSLSGPNPYNEQFF. The CDR3 DNA reads TGTGCCAGCAGTTTGAGCGGGCCCAACCCGTACAATGAGCAGTTCTTC.